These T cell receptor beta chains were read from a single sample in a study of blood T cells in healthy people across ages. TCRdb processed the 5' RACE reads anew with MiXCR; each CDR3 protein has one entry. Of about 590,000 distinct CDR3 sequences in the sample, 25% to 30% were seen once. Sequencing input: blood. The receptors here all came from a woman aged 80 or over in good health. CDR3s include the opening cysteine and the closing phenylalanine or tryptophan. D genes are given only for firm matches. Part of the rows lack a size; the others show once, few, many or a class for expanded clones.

cdr3_nt: TGTGCCAGCAGCTTAACGAGACTAGCGGCCTACGAGCAGTACTTC
cdr3_aa: CASSLTRLAAYEQYF
j_call: TRBJ2-7
clone_size: many
v_call: TRBV11-2
d_call: TRBD2

cdr3_nt: TGTGCCAGCAGCCCATCTACAGGGGGCGCGGGATCACCCCTCCACTTT
cdr3_aa: CASSPSTGGAGSPLHF
j_call: TRBJ1-6
clone_size: .
v_call: TRBV3-1
d_call: TRBD1

cdr3_nt: TGTGCCAGCACAGACAGGGGAGGGGACTACGAGCAGTACTTC
cdr3_aa: CASTDRGGDYEQYF
j_call: TRBJ2-7
clone_size: .
v_call: TRBV12-3/TRBV12-4
d_call: .

cdr3_nt: TGTGCCAGCAGCCATACTCAGAGCGGGGGACTCAATGAGCAGTTCTTC
cdr3_aa: CASSHTQSGGLNEQFF
j_call: TRBJ2-1
clone_size: many
v_call: TRBV7-2
d_call: TRBD2

cdr3_nt: TGCAGTACTCGGCTAGCGGGGACGAATGAGCAGTTCTTC
cdr3_aa: CSTRLAGTNEQFF
j_call: TRBJ2-1
clone_size: .
v_call: TRBV20-1
d_call: TRBD2

cdr3_nt: TGCGCCAGCAGTCCCGGGACAATGAACACCGGGGAGCTGTTTTTT
cdr3_aa: CASSPGTMNTGELFF
j_call: TRBJ2-2
clone_size: few
v_call: TRBV5-1
d_call: .

cdr3_nt: TGCAGTGCTACGTTCGGCGGGGGTAGTCACGAGCAGTACTTC
cdr3_aa: CSATFGGGSHEQYF
j_call: TRBJ2-7
clone_size: few
v_call: TRBV20-1
d_call: TRBD2

cdr3_nt: TGTACCAGCAGTTCGCGGGACAACCAAGAGACCCAGTACTTC
cdr3_aa: CTSSSRDNQETQYF
j_call: TRBJ2-5
clone_size: .
v_call: TRBV6-6
d_call: .

cdr3_nt: TGCAGTGCTAGAGATGCCGGGGGCTCCTACGAGCAGTACTTC
cdr3_aa: CSARDAGGSYEQYF
j_call: TRBJ2-7
clone_size: few
v_call: TRBV20-1
d_call: .

cdr3_nt: TGCGCCAGCAGCTTGACGGTTCCATCGGGAGGTCCACCCCCCCACTTT
cdr3_aa: CASSLTVPSGGPPPHF
j_call: TRBJ1-6
clone_size: .
v_call: TRBV5-1
d_call: .

cdr3_nt: TGTGCCAGCAGCCAGGGACTAGTATCGGCGATGGGAGAGACCCAGTACTTC
cdr3_aa: CASSQGLVSAMGETQYF
j_call: TRBJ2-5
clone_size: .
v_call: TRBV7-2
d_call: TRBD2

cdr3_nt: TGCAGTGCTATGGCAGGAGTTAACTATGGCTACACCTTC
cdr3_aa: CSAMAGVNYGYTF
j_call: TRBJ1-2
clone_size: .
v_call: TRBV20-1
d_call: .

cdr3_nt: TGTGCCGGCAGCTTAAGAAGGGGCACTGAAGCTTTCTTT
cdr3_aa: CAGSLRRGTEAFF
j_call: TRBJ1-1
clone_size: .
v_call: TRBV7-3
d_call: .

cdr3_nt: TGTGCCAGCAGTTACGAACAGAACACTGAAGCTTTCTTT
cdr3_aa: CASSYEQNTEAFF
j_call: TRBJ1-1
clone_size: many
v_call: TRBV6-5
d_call: .

cdr3_nt: TGTGCCAGCAGCTTGCGGACAAATGAAAAACTGTTTTTT
cdr3_aa: CASSLRTNEKLFF
j_call: TRBJ1-4
clone_size: few
v_call: TRBV7-6
d_call: .

cdr3_nt: TGTGCCAGCACGGGCCCTACCTACGAGCAGTACTTC
cdr3_aa: CASTGPTYEQYF
j_call: TRBJ2-7
clone_size: .
v_call: TRBV25-1
d_call: .

cdr3_nt: TGTGCCGTGGGGGAATCAGATACGCAGTATTTT
cdr3_aa: CAVGESDTQYF
j_call: TRBJ2-3
clone_size: few
v_call: TRBV24-1
d_call: .

cdr3_nt: TGTGCCACCAGTGATCATGGGACAGGGATGGAGGAAAAACTGTTTTTT
cdr3_aa: CATSDHGTGMEEKLFF
j_call: TRBJ1-4
clone_size: few
v_call: TRBV24-1
d_call: TRBD1

cdr3_nt: TGTGCCATCAGTGATAGGGGGGAGACTGAAGCTTTCTTT
cdr3_aa: CAISDRGETEAFF
j_call: TRBJ1-1
clone_size: .
v_call: TRBV10-3
d_call: .

cdr3_nt: TGCGCCAGCAGCGTGACGGATACTGGAAACACCATATATTTT
cdr3_aa: CASSVTDTGNTIYF
j_call: TRBJ1-3
clone_size: few
v_call: TRBV5-1
d_call: .

cdr3_nt: TGTGCCAGCAGCTTAGCGGAACCGGCGGGGGGTTTCACGGAGACCCAGTACTTC
cdr3_aa: CASSLAEPAGGFTETQYF
j_call: TRBJ2-5
clone_size: many
v_call: TRBV7-2
d_call: TRBD2

cdr3_nt: TGTGCCAGCGGGTCGCAGGGACGAGCCGAGCAGTACTTC
cdr3_aa: CASGSQGRAEQYF
j_call: TRBJ2-7
clone_size: many
v_call: TRBV28
d_call: .

cdr3_nt: TGCAGCGTGTACGCCGGGCAATACAGCTATGGCTACACCTTC
cdr3_aa: CSVYAGQYSYGYTF
j_call: TRBJ1-2
clone_size: many
v_call: TRBV29-1
d_call: .

cdr3_nt: TGTGCCAGCAGTGAATACAGGGACGCTGAAGCTTTCTTT
cdr3_aa: CASSEYRDAEAFF
j_call: TRBJ1-1
clone_size: .
v_call: TRBV2
d_call: .

cdr3_nt: TGCAGGGCTGCAGATAGCAATCAGCCCCAGCATTTT
cdr3_aa: CRAADSNQPQHF
j_call: TRBJ1-5
clone_size: few
v_call: TRBV20-1
d_call: .

cdr3_nt: TGTGCCAGTAGCCAGAGACAGGCAGGCTGCTACGAGCAGTACTTC
cdr3_aa: CASSQRQAGCYEQYF
j_call: TRBJ2-7
clone_size: few
v_call: TRBV19
d_call: .

cdr3_nt: TGTGCCAGCAGCCAAGAGGGGCTAGCGTCCTACGAGCAGTACTTC
cdr3_aa: CASSQEGLASYEQYF
j_call: TRBJ2-7
clone_size: many
v_call: TRBV3-1
d_call: .

cdr3_nt: TGTGCCAGCAGTTCGGACAGCGGAGAGCAGTTCTTC
cdr3_aa: CASSSDSGEQFF
j_call: TRBJ2-1
clone_size: .
v_call: TRBV12-3/TRBV12-4
d_call: .

cdr3_nt: TGCGCCAGCGGCGAGGGATTTCAGGACAATGAGCAGTTCTTC
cdr3_aa: CASGEGFQDNEQFF
j_call: TRBJ2-1
clone_size: .
v_call: TRBV5-1
d_call: .

cdr3_nt: TGTGCATACGGACAGGGTCTCCGGAACTATGGCTACACCTTC
cdr3_aa: CAYGQGLRNYGYTF
j_call: TRBJ1-2
clone_size: many
v_call: TRBV30
d_call: TRBD1

cdr3_nt: TGTGCCTGGAGCCCTGCTAATGGCTACACCTTC
cdr3_aa: CAWSPANGYTF
j_call: TRBJ1-2
clone_size: many
v_call: TRBV30
d_call: .

cdr3_nt: TGTGCCAGCAGCCAAGCGGGAGACCTTGAGCAGTTCTTC
cdr3_aa: CASSQAGDLEQFF
j_call: TRBJ2-1
clone_size: many
v_call: TRBV14
d_call: .

cdr3_nt: TGCGCCAGCACCTTAACGAACAATGAGCAGTTCTTC
cdr3_aa: CASTLTNNEQFF
j_call: TRBJ2-1
clone_size: .
v_call: TRBV5-1
d_call: .

cdr3_nt: TGTGCCTGGAGTGTACTAACAGGGAATGGCTACACCTTC
cdr3_aa: CAWSVLTGNGYTF
j_call: TRBJ1-2
clone_size: few
v_call: TRBV30
d_call: .

cdr3_nt: TGTGCCAGCAGCTCGGGGAGCGGGGGGACCACAGATACGCAGTATTTT
cdr3_aa: CASSSGSGGTTDTQYF
j_call: TRBJ2-3
clone_size: .
v_call: TRBV7-2
d_call: TRBD2

cdr3_nt: TGTGCCAGCAGTCGCCTGGGCCCAGAGACCCAGTACTTC
cdr3_aa: CASSRLGPETQYF
j_call: TRBJ2-5
clone_size: few
v_call: TRBV2
d_call: .

cdr3_nt: TGTGCCAGCAGCTCAGGAGTTTCCTACAATGAGCAGTACTTC
cdr3_aa: CASSSGVSYNEQYF
j_call: TRBJ2-7
clone_size: .
v_call: TRBV7-2
d_call: .

cdr3_nt: TGCAGTGCTAGAGATGGGGAGACCCAGTACTTC
cdr3_aa: CSARDGETQYF
j_call: TRBJ2-5
clone_size: many
v_call: TRBV20-1
d_call: .

cdr3_nt: TGTGCCAGCCAAAAATTCGGAGGGACAGCGAACACCGGGGAGCTGTTTTTT
cdr3_aa: CASQKFGGTANTGELFF
j_call: TRBJ2-2
clone_size: .
v_call: TRBV6-6
d_call: .

cdr3_nt: TGTGCCACCAGCAGAGATCTCTCGGGGGTAACTGGGGCCAACGTCCTGACTTTC
cdr3_aa: CATSRDLSGVTGANVLTF
j_call: TRBJ2-6
clone_size: many
v_call: TRBV15
d_call: .

cdr3_nt: TGTGCCAGCAGTGGGGGGGGTTTAGGTGAGCAGTTCTTC
cdr3_aa: CASSGGGLGEQFF
j_call: TRBJ2-1
clone_size: many
v_call: TRBV28
d_call: TRBD2

cdr3_nt: TGTGCCAGCAGCAGGGGTTACCAGCCCCAGCATTTT
cdr3_aa: CASSRGYQPQHF
j_call: TRBJ1-5
clone_size: once
v_call: TRBV7-2
d_call: .

cdr3_nt: TGTGCCGGCAGTGAGCTTGGGGAAGGGGTCAACAAAGATACGCAGTATTTT
cdr3_aa: CAGSELGEGVNKDTQYF
j_call: TRBJ2-3
clone_size: .
v_call: TRBV6-1
d_call: .

cdr3_nt: TGTGCCAGCAGTAACTACAAGGACAGTGAAGCTTTCTTT
cdr3_aa: CASSNYKDSEAFF
j_call: TRBJ1-1
clone_size: .
v_call: TRBV6-5
d_call: .

cdr3_nt: TGTGCCAGCAGCCCTGATGGGGACTCTGGAAACACCATATATTTT
cdr3_aa: CASSPDGDSGNTIYF
j_call: TRBJ1-3
clone_size: few
v_call: TRBV7-8
d_call: .

cdr3_nt: TGTGCCAGCAGTAGGACATTCTTCAACGAGCAGTACTTC
cdr3_aa: CASSRTFFNEQYF
j_call: TRBJ2-7
clone_size: many
v_call: TRBV2
d_call: .

cdr3_nt: TGTGCCAGCAGCCTGGGACAGCTTAATTCACCCCTCCACTTT
cdr3_aa: CASSLGQLNSPLHF
j_call: TRBJ1-6
clone_size: many
v_call: TRBV7-2
d_call: TRBD1

cdr3_nt: TGCGCCAGCAGAAGTTCCGCGGGGAGCTACGAGCAGTACTTC
cdr3_aa: CASRSSAGSYEQYF
j_call: TRBJ2-7
clone_size: many
v_call: TRBV5-1
d_call: .

cdr3_nt: TGTGCCGGCCAGCGGATAGAGGGGGCTTGGGAGACTCAGTACTTC
cdr3_aa: CAGQRIEGAWETQYF
j_call: TRBJ2-5
clone_size: .
v_call: TRBV7-2
d_call: TRBD1

cdr3_nt: TGTGCCAGCAGTGTACCGGGACAGGGGGTTGGTGAGCAGTACTTC
cdr3_aa: CASSVPGQGVGEQYF
j_call: TRBJ2-5
clone_size: few
v_call: TRBV6-1
d_call: TRBD1

cdr3_nt: TGTGCCAGCAGCTCCGCGCCCAATCAGCCCCAGCATTTT
cdr3_aa: CASSSAPNQPQHF
j_call: TRBJ1-5
clone_size: many
v_call: TRBV7-2
d_call: .

cdr3_nt: TGTGCCAGCAGTGAATGGGAGGGTAGCACAGATACGCAGTATTTT
cdr3_aa: CASSEWEGSTDTQYF
j_call: TRBJ2-3
clone_size: few
v_call: TRBV6-1
d_call: TRBD2

cdr3_nt: TGCGCCAGCAGCAAGGGACAGGGAAGAGGGCAAGAGACCCAGTTCTTC
cdr3_aa: CASSKGQGRGQETQFF
j_call: TRBJ2-1
clone_size: .
v_call: TRBV5-1
d_call: TRBD1